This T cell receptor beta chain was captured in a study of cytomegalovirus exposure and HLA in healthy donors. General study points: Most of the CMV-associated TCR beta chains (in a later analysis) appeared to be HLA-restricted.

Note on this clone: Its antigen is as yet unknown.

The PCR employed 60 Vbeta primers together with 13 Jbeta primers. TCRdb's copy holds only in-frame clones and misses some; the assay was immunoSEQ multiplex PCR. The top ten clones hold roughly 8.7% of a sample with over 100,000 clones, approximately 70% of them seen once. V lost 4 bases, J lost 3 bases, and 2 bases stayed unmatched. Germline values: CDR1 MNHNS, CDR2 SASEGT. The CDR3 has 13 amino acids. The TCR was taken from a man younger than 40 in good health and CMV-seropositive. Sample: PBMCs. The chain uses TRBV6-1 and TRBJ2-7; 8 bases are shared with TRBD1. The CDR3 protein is CASSGDRYYEQYF. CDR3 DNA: TGTGCCAGCAGTGGGGACAGGTACTACGAGCAGTACTTC.